The 22 T cell receptor beta chains below were found in one sample sequenced in a study of blood T cell repertoires in COVID-19. TCRdb's copy holds only in-frame clones and misses some; the assay was immunoSEQ multiplex PCR. Counted here are 150,000 to 200,000 clones, more than 85% occurring once; the ten biggest clones make up less than 2%. Material for sequencing was peripheral blood. The receptors were sampled from a woman aged 60-75 years with COVID-19, enrolled during active disease.

The gene calls are TRBV25-1 and TRBJ1-3; no reliable D call. Germline assignment: CDR1 MGHDK and CDR2 SYGVNS. The CDR3 covers 15 residues. Trimming shortened V by 3 bases and J by 0 bases, and 9 bases separated the two germline ends. CDR3 nucleotide sequence: TGTGCCAGCAGTGATCACACCCTCTCTGGAAACACCATATATTTT. It specifies CASSDHTLSGNTIYF.

As regards this clone: A read error may account for a junction end that differs from germline. The gene calls are TRBV3-1 (or the pseudogene TRBV3-2) and TRBJ2-3, with a tentative D call TRBD1 (5 bases). The CDR3 extends over 11 amino acids. Germline CDR1 LGHDT, CDR2 YNNKEL (reference sequence). Written as DNA, the CDR3 is TGTGCCAGCAGCCAAGCTGGACACCCGAGTTTT. Translating gives CASSQAGHPSF.

This rearrangement joins TRBV5-1 to TRBJ2-2, with 7 bases aligning to TRBD1. This CDR3 contains 17 residues. Germline V gives CDR1 SGHRS, CDR2 YFSETQ. After removal of 2 bases from V and 3 bases from J, the junction contained 10 bases not matched to a gene. CDR3 amino acids: CASSFPRDRVDTGELFF. The CDR3 coding sequence is TGCGCCAGCAGCTTCCCCCGTGACAGGGTGGACACCGGGGAGCTGTTTTTT.

The genes are TRBV5-1 and TRBJ2-7, with TRBD1 identical over 7 bases. Germline CDR1 is SGHRS and CDR2 is YFSETQ. V shed 6 bases, J shed 3 bases, and the junction held 9 bases outside the gene matches. The CDR3 runs to 14 residues. In nucleotides, the CDR3 is TGCGCCAGCAACACCGGGACAGCAATCTACGAGCAGTACTTC. Translating it yields CASNTGTAIYEQYF.

The J gene is TRBJ1-1, the V gene TRBV27; possibly TRBD1 for D (5 bases). The V gene lost 7 bases and the J gene lost 5 bases, with 20 bases spanning the gap. The germline V gene has CDR1 MNHEY and CDR2 SMNVEV (reference sequence). CDR3 length: 15 residues. The CDR3 region is CASIQWDPRGTEAFF. The CDR3 DNA is TGTGCCAGCATCCAATGGGACCCTCGGGGGACTGAAGCTTTCTTT.

This clone showed up just once. The chain carries TRBV7-3 and TRBJ2-2, with a weak D call TRBD1 (5 bases). The CDR3 runs to 14 residues. From germline, CDR1 is SGHTA and CDR2 FQGTGA. Trimming removed 3 bases from V and 6 bases from J, with 11 bases in between. CDR3 nucleotides: TGTGCCAGCAGCTTTTCAGGGCATTCCGGGGAGCTGTTTTTT. Its translation is CASSFSGHSGELFF.

The V call is TRBV5-1, the J call TRBJ2-7; 10 bases agree with TRBD1. This CDR3 spans 14 amino acids. The trim removed 4 bases at V and 2 bases at J, leaving 3 bases unmatched. Germline V gives CDR1 SGHRS, CDR2 YFSETQ. The CDR3 is CASSGQGVAYEQYF. The CDR3 nucleotides read TGCGCCAGCAGCGGACAGGGGGTCGCCTACGAGCAGTACTTC.

The rearrangement uses TRBV4-2 and TRBJ2-3, with 9 positions matching TRBD1. V dropped 1 base and J dropped 2; count of bases not matched to a gene: 7. The CDR3 runs 17 residues. Per germline, CDR1 LGHNA and CDR2 YNFKEQ. The CDR3 sequence: CASSQARTGANTDTQYF. The CDR3 bases are TGTGCCAGCAGCCAAGCACGGACAGGGGCAAACACAGATACGCAGTATTTT.

V is TRBV19 and J is TRBJ2-4, with a tentative D call TRBD2 (6 bases). V dropped 5 bases and J dropped 6 bases, with 17 bases sitting between them. This CDR3 contains 15 residues. Germline CDR1 and CDR2: LNHDA and SQIVND (reference sequence). The CDR3 DNA reads as TGTGCCAGTAGTCCCGTGCGGGGTACCTTAAACATTCAGTACTTC. Amino acid sequence: CASSPVRGTLNIQYF.

The chain links TRBV15 to TRBJ2-3; perhaps TRBD2 as D (6 bases). The germline CDR1 and CDR2 sequences are LNHNV and YYDKDF (reference sequence). The CDR3 runs to 14 residues. The V gene lost 11 bases and the J gene lost 0 bases, with 15 bases spanning the gap. The CDR3 sequence is CASSGGSSTDTQYF. The CDR3 coding sequence is TGTGCCTCCTCCGGGGGATCTAGCACAGATACGCAGTATTTT.

This chain links TRBV11-3 with TRBJ2-2; TRBD2 might be the D (6 bases). Trimming cost V 1 base and J 0 bases, with 9 bases left between them. The CDR3 is made up of 16 amino acids. Germline V gene sequence: CDR1 SGHNT, CDR2 YENEEA. CDR3 nucleotides: TGTGCCAGCAGCTTAGGGGGGGTTACGAACACCGGGGAGCTGTTTTTT. Amino acid sequence: CASSLGGVTNTGELFF.

J is TRBJ1-1 and V is TRBV5-4, with D maybe TRBD1 (6 bases). With 5 bases removed from V and 1 base from J, the gap between germline ends came to 12 bases. Germline assignment: CDR1 SGHNT and CDR2 YYREEE (reference sequence). The length of the CDR3 is 14 residues. The CDR3 spells CASRLPTGNTEAFF. The DNA for the CDR3 is TGTGCCAGCAGGCTTCCGACAGGGAACACTGAAGCTTTCTTT. The full variable domain, completed using reference TRBV5-4 and TRBJ1-1, is ETGVTQSPTHLIKTRGQQVTLRCSSQSGHNTVSWYQQALGQGPQFIFQYYREEENGRGNFPPRFSGLQFPNYSSELNVNALELDDSALYLCASRLPTGNTEAFFGQGTRLTVV.

The chain recombines TRBV5-1 with TRBJ1-4, with D unresolved. The length of the CDR3 is 14 residues. Germline V gene data show CDR1 as SGHRS and CDR2 as YFSETQ. Trimming took off 0 bases at V and 4 bases at J, with 7 bases between the two ends. The CDR3 coding sequence is TGCGCCAGCAGCTTGGGCGGGGATAATGAAAAACTGTTTTTT. Translating gives CASSLGGDNEKLFF.

The gene calls are TRBV7-9 and TRBJ2-1; 12 bases match TRBD2. The CDR3 contains 14 residues. From germline, CDR1 is SEHNR and CDR2 FQNEAQ (reference sequence). Unmatched junction bases numbered 2, after V lost 4 bases and J lost 7 bases. The CDR3 DNA reads TGTGCCAGCAGCTCTAGCGGGGGGGCAAATGAGCAGTTCTTC. This sequence encodes CASSSSGGANEQFF.

The gene calls are TRBV6-5 and TRBJ2-2; tentatively, D is TRBD1 (5 bases). The CDR3 is 14 amino acids. V lost 5 bases, J lost 0 bases, and 7 bases lay in between. Germline V CDR1 and CDR2: MNHEY, SVGAGI. CDR3 nucleotides: TGTGCCAGCAGTAGACAGCCGAACACCGGGGAGCTGTTTTTT. Amino acid sequence: CASSRQPNTGELFF.

The rearrangement uses TRBV12-3 or TRBV12-4 and TRBJ2-2, with D possibly being TRBD1 (6 bases). The CDR3 is 13 residues long. Deletions cut 6 bases from V and 5 bases from J, with 10 bases between. This CDR3 reads CASRDSSTGELFF. CDR3 nucleotides: TGTGCCAGCAGGGACAGTTCAACCGGGGAGCTGTTTTTT.

The chain recombines TRBV6-2 or TRBV6-3 with TRBJ1-4, with TRBD1 matching over 7 bases. The CDR3 runs 15 residues. Germline CDR1 and CDR2: MNHEY and SVGEGT. Germline trimming cut 4 bases from V and 8 bases from J; bases unmatched to any gene: 10. Written as DNA, the CDR3 is TGTGCCAGCAGTTCACCGGGACAGTGGCAAGAAAAACTGTTTTTT. It is translated as CASSSPGQWQEKLFF.

This chain uses TRBV29-1 with TRBJ2-1, with a possible D match to TRBD2 (6 bases). This CDR3 comprises 11 residues. Trimming left V 6 bases short and J 6 bases short, with 9 bases between. In germline, CDR1 is SQVTM, CDR2 ANQGSEA. The CDR3 DNA follows: TGCAGCGTCGCGCGGGGCAATGAGCAGTTCTTC. It specifies CSVARGNEQFF.

The rearrangement uses TRBV5-1 and TRBJ1-4; D may be TRBD1 (5 bases). The CDR3 length is 15 residues. CDR1 is SGHRS, CDR2 YFSETQ, per germline. V lost 2 bases and J 5 bases, leaving 13 bases between the germline ends. Written as DNA, the CDR3 is TGCGCCAGCAGCTTTTCGTCAGGGCAAAATGAAAAACTGTTTTTT. It is translated as CASSFSSGQNEKLFF.

The rearrangement joins TRBV5-6 to TRBJ1-5, with TRBD1 as a possible D gene (6 bases). This CDR3 is built from 14 residues. V gave up 3 bases and J gave up 3 bases, with 10 bases separating them. The germline gives CDR1 SGHDT, CDR2 YYEEEE. This CDR3 reads CASSSGQINQPQHF. CDR3 DNA: TGTGCCAGCAGCTCTGGACAGATCAATCAGCCCCAGCATTTT. Complete variable domain (other parts from reference TRBV5-6 and TRBJ1-5): DAGVTQSPTHLIKTRGQQVTLRCSPKSGHDTVSWYQQALGQGPQFIFQYYEEEERQRGNFPDRFSGHQFPNYSSELNVNALLLGDSALYLCASSSGQINQPQHFGDGTRLSIL.

The chain carries TRBV9 and TRBJ1-2; TRBD1 is a possible D gene (6 bases). V lost 1 base to trimming and J lost 5 bases, with 15 bases between them. Looked up from germline, CDR1 is SGDLS and CDR2 is YYNGEE. The CDR3 covers 15 residues. The CDR3 DNA sequence: TGTGCCAGCAGCGTAAGGGACACCACCTTTTATGGCTACACCTTC. It yields the protein CASSVRDTTFYGYTF.

The chain has TRBV29-1 and TRBJ1-5, with TRBD1 matching over 11 bases. Trimming removed 6 bases from V and 7 bases from J; junction bases left unmatched: 2. The CDR3 is 12 amino acids. Germline CDR1 is SQVTM and CDR2 is ANQGSEA. The CDR3 is CSVGDRGQPQHF. DNA of the CDR3: TGCAGCGTGGGGGACAGGGGGCAGCCCCAGCATTTT. Full variable domain (outside the CDR3, taken from reference TRBV29-1 and TRBJ1-5): SAVISQKPSRDICQRGTSLTIQCQVDSQVTMMFWYRQQPGQSLTLIATANQGSEATYESGFVIDKFPISRPNLTFSTLTVSNMSPEDSSIYLCSVGDRGQPQHFGDGTRLSIL.